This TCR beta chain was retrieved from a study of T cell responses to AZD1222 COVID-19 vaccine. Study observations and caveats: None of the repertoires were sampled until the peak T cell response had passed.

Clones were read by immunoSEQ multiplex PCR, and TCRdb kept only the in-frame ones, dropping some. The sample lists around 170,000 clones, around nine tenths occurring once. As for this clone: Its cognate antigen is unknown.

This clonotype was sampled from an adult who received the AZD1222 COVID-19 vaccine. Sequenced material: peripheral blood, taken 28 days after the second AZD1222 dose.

CDR3 in DNA: TGTGCCAGCAGTTACGGTCCTTATGGCTACACCTTC. Residues: CASSYGPYGYTF. The chain joins TRBV6-5 to TRBJ1-2, with D hard to call. Trimming shortened V by 2 bases and J by 5 bases, and 6 bases separated the two germline ends. Germline loops: CDR1 MNHEY, CDR2 SVGAGI. This CDR3 has 12 amino acids.